A single sample gave rise to the 9 T cell receptor beta chains below, sequenced in a study of cytomegalovirus exposure and HLA in healthy donors. 60 Vbeta and 13 Jbeta primers were used in PCR. Sequencing used immunoSEQ multiplex PCR; TCRdb keeps in-frame clones, though not all of them. The table has some 200,000 clones, roughly nine tenths seen once; the top ten hold roughly 0.23%. The sample taken for sequencing was PBMCs. All receptors come from a girl under three years old in good health and CMV-seronegative.

V and J are TRBV5-1 and TRBJ2-6, with D possibly being TRBD2 (5 bases). The germline V gene has CDR1 SGHRS and CDR2 YFSETQ. V was shortened by 5 bases and J by 6 bases, with 15 bases between the two germline ends. The CDR3 covers 15 residues. CDR3 DNA: TGCGCCAGCAGTCTGGACGGGGAGAAGGCCAACGTCCTGACTTTC. Protein product: CASSLDGEKANVLTF.

The table lists this clone with a count of one. The genes are TRBV9 and TRBJ1-1; 10 bases agree with TRBD1. The length of the CDR3 is 15 residues. Germline values: CDR1 SGDLS, CDR2 YYNGEE. V shed 3 bases, J shed 5 bases, and the junction held 7 bases outside the gene matches. DNA for the CDR3: TGTGCCAGCAGCGGCCGGGACAGGGGTAATACTGAAGCTTTCTTT. It codes for CASSGRDRGNTEAFF.

The rearrangement joins TRBV4-1 to TRBJ1-2; maybe TRBD1 (6 bases). Looked up from germline, CDR1 is MGHRA and CDR2 is YSYEKL. This CDR3 has 15 amino acids. Trimming pared 0 bases from V and 4 bases from J, leaving 12 bases between. In nucleotides, the CDR3 is TGCGCCAGCAGCCAAGATAACAGGGTCAGCTATGGCTACACCTTC. Protein sequence: CASSQDNRVSYGYTF.

The chain carries TRBV7-3 and TRBJ2-2; possible D gene TRBD1, 6 bases. This CDR3 contains 16 residues. Trimming pared 1 base from V and 1 base from J, leaving 10 bases between. CDR1 SGHTA and CDR2 FQGTGA come from the germline V gene. CDR3 protein: CASSLSGGLNTGELFF. In DNA, the CDR3 is TGTGCCAGCAGCTTAAGTGGGGGCCTGAACACCGGGGAGCTGTTTTTT. The variable domain in full, with the rest retrieved from reference TRBV7-3 and TRBJ2-2, is GAGVSQTPSNKVTEKGKYVELRCDPISGHTALYWYRQSLGQGPEFLIYFQGTGAADDSGLPNDRFFAVRPEGSVSTLKIQRTERGDSAVYLCASSLSGGLNTGELFFGEGSRLTVL.

J is TRBJ2-1 and V is TRBV27; D may be TRBD1 (6 bases). CDR1 and CDR2 (germline): MNHEY, SMNVEV (reference sequence). V was cut by 2 bases and J by 7 bases, with 21 bases left in between. The CDR3 runs to 17 residues. The CDR3 sequence: CASSLIRGRGKWNEQFF. DNA for the CDR3: TGTGCCAGCAGTTTAATCCGAGGCAGGGGTAAATGGAATGAGCAGTTCTTC.

V usage is TRBV10-1 and J usage is TRBJ1-5; D is perhaps TRBD1 (5 bases). CDR3 size: 16 residues. V was cut by 7 bases and J by 0 bases, with 16 bases left in between. The V gene's germline CDR1 is WNHNN and CDR2 SYGVQD (reference sequence). For the CDR3, the DNA is TGCGCCAGCACGGGTGGTGGGGCCGATAGCAATCAGCCCCAGCATTTT. The encoded protein is CASTGGGADSNQPQHF.

Only a few counts were recorded for this clone. This chain joins TRBV14 and TRBJ2-2, with D unclear. V gave up 0 bases and J gave up 6 bases, with 8 bases separating them. This CDR3 has 14 amino acids. Looked up from germline, CDR1 is SGHDN and CDR2 is FVKESK. The CDR3 reads CASSQDGLAGELFF. The DNA of the CDR3 is TGTGCCAGCAGCCAAGATGGGCTCGCCGGGGAGCTGTTTTTT.

This clone is a singleton in its sample. The chain employs TRBV30 and TRBJ2-7, with 7 bases that match TRBD2. This CDR3 is 13 amino acids long. Unmatched junction bases numbered 7, after V lost 1 base and J lost 7 bases. The germline CDR1 and CDR2 sequences are GTSNPN and SVGIG (reference sequence). The CDR3 loop is CAWSDRWGGEQYF. The CDR3 region has the DNA TGTGCCTGGAGTGATAGATGGGGAGGGGAGCAGTACTTC.

This rearrangement joins TRBV6-5 to TRBJ2-2; 7 bases align to TRBD1. With 5 bases clipped from V and 1 base from J, the junction kept 4 bases outside the gene matches. The CDR3 runs to 15 residues. Looked up from germline, CDR1 is MNHEY and CDR2 is SVGAGI. This CDR3 reads CASSRQGLNTGELFF. Here the CDR3 DNA reads TGTGCCAGCAGTCGACAGGGATTGAACACCGGGGAGCTGTTTTTT.